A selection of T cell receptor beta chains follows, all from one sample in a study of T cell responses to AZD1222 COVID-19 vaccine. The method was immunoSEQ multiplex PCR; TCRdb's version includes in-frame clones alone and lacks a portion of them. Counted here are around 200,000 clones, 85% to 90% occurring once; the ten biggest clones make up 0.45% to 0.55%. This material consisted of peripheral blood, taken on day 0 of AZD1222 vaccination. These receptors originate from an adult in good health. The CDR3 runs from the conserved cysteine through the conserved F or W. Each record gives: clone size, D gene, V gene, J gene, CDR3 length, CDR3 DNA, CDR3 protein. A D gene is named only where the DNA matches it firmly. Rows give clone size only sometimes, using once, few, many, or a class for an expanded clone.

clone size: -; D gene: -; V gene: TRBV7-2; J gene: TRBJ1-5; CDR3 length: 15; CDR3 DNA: TGTGCCAGCAGCCTACCGGGACACGCCACGGGGCCCCAGCATTTT; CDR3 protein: CASSLPGHATGPQHF
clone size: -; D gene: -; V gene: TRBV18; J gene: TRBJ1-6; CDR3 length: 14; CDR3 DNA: TGTGCCAGCTCACCACAGGGGTTCAATTCACCCCTCCACTTT; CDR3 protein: CASSPQGFNSPLHF
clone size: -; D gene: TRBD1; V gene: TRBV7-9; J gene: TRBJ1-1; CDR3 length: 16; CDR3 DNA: TGTGCCAGCAGCCCACAGGGGGCGAAGTTTCGGACTGAAGCTTTCTTT; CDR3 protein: CASSPQGAKFRTEAFF
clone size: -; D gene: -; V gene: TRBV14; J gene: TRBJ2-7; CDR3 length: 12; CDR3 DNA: TGTGCCAGCAGCCAAGAGAGGGTCGAAAAGTACTTC; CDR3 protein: CASSQERVEKYF
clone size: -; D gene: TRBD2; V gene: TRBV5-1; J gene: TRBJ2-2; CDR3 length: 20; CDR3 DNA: TGCGCCAGCAGCTCCGGACTAGCGGGGGGCCTGAGGCCCGGCACCGGGGAGCTGTTTTTT; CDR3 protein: CASSSGLAGGLRPGTGELFF
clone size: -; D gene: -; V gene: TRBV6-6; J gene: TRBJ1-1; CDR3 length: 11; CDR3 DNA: TGTGCCAGCAGTTACGTAGCTGAAGCTTTCTTT; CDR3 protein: CASSYVAEAFF
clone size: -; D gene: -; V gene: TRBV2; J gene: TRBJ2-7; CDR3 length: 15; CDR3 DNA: TGTGCCAGCAGTGAAGCGCCAGGTACGAACTACGAGCAGTACTTC; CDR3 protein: CASSEAPGTNYEQYF
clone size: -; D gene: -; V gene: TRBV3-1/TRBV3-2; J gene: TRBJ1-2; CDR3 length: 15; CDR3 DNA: TGTGCCAGCAGCCAAGGACCTGGCAGGGGCTATGGCTACACCTTC; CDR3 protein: CASSQGPGRGYGYTF
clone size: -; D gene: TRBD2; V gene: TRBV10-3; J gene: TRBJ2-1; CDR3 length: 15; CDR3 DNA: TGTGCCATCAGTGCCGGGACTAGCGCATACAATGAGCAGTTCTTC; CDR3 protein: CAISAGTSAYNEQFF
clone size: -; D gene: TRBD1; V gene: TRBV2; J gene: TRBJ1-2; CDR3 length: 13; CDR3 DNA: TGTGCCAGCAGCCTGGGACAGAACTATGGCTACACCTTC; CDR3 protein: CASSLGQNYGYTF
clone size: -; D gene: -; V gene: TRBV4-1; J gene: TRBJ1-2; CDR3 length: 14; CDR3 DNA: TGCGCCAGCAGCCGGGACCTGAGTCCTGATGGCTACACCTTC; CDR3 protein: CASSRDLSPDGYTF
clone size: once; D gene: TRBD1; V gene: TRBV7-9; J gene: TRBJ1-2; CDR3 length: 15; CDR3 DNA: TGTGCCAGCAGCTTAGGTGGACAGGGAAGCTATGGCTACACCTTC; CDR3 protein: CASSLGGQGSYGYTF
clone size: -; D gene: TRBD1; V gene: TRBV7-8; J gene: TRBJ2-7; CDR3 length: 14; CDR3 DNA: TGTGCCAGCAGTGCCAACAGGGGGCTTAGCGAGCAGTACTTC; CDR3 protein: CASSANRGLSEQYF
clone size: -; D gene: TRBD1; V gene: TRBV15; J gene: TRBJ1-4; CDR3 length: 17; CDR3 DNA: TGTGCCACCAGCAGAGATATCGCCCCACAGGGGAGTGAAAAACTGTTTTTT; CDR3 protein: CATSRDIAPQGSEKLFF
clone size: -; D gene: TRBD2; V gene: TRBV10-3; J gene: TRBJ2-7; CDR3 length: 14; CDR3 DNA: TGTGCCATCGGTCTAGCGGGGGGATCCTACGAGCAGTACTTC; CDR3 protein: CAIGLAGGSYEQYF
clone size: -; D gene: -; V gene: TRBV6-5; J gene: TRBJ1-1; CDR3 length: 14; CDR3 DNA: TGTGCCAGCAGTTTTGGGACACCTAACACTGAAGCTTTCTTT; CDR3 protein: CASSFGTPNTEAFF
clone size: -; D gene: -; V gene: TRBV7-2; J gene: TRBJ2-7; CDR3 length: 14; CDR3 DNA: TGTGCCAGCAGCTTAGGGGGGGGCCCCTACGAGCAGTACTTC; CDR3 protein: CASSLGGGPYEQYF
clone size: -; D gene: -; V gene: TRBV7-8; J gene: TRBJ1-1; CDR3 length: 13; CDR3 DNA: TGTGCCAGCAGCGAAGACAGAAACACTGAAGCTTTCTTT; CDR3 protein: CASSEDRNTEAFF
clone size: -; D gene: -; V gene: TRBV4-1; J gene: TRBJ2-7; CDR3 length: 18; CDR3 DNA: TGCGCCAGCAGCCAAGTACCACTTGGACACACATTTAAATACGAGCAGTACTTC; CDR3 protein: CASSQVPLGHTFKYEQYF
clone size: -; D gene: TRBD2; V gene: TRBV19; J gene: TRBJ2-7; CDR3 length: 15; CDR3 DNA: TGTGCCAGTAGTATAGATTCGGGGGGCTCCTACGAGCAGTACTTC; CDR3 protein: CASSIDSGGSYEQYF
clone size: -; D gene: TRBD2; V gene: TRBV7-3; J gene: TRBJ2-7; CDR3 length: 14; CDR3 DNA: TGTGCCAGCAGTCTAGCGGGACGGGACTACGAGCAGTACTTC; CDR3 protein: CASSLAGRDYEQYF
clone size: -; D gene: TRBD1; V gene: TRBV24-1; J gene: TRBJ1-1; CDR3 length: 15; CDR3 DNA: TGTGCCACCAGTGATGGGACAGGGTTGTCCACTGAAGCTTTCTTT; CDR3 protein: CATSDGTGLSTEAFF
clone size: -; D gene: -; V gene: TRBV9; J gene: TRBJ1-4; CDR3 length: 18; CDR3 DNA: TGTGCCAGCAGCGCCCGGGGCGGTAATTTAGGCGTGAATGAAAAACTGTTTTTT; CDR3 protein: CASSARGGNLGVNEKLFF
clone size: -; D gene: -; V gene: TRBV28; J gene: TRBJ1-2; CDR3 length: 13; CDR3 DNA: TGTGCCAGCAGTCGACAGAGAAACTATGGCTACACCTTC; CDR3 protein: CASSRQRNYGYTF
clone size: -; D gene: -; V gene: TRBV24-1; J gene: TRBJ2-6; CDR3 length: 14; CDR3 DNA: TGTGCCACCGGAGGGTTCTCTGGGGCCAACGTCCTGACTTTC; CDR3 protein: CATGGFSGANVLTF
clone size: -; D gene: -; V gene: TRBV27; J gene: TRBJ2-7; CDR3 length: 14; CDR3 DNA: TGTGCCAGCAGTTTATTCCTGGACAGCTACGAGCAGTACTTC; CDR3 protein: CASSLFLDSYEQYF
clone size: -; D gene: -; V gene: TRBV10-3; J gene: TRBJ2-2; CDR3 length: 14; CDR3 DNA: TGTGCCATCAGCCAAGAGCTTAACACCGGGGAGCTGTTTTTT; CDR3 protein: CAISQELNTGELFF
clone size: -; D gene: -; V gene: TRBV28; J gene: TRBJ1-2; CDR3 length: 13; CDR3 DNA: TGTGCCTCGCAAAGAGTCACGAGCTATGGCTACACCTTC; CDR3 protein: CASQRVTSYGYTF
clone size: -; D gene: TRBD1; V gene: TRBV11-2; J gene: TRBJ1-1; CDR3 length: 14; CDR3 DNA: TGTGCCAGCGTCCGACCGGGACAGGGTGGTGAAGCTTTCTTT; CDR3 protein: CASVRPGQGGEAFF
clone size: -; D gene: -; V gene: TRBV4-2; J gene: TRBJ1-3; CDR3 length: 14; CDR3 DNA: TGTGCCAGCAGCCAAATCTCCCCTGGAAACACCATATATTTT; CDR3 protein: CASSQISPGNTIYF
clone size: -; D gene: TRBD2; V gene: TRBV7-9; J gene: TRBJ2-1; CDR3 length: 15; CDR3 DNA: TGTGCCAGCAGCTTAGGCTTAGCGGGGGCCTCTGAGCAGTTCTTC; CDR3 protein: CASSLGLAGASEQFF
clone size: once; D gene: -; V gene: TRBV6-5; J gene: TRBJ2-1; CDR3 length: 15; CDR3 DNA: TGTGCCAGCAGCTCTACAGGGAACTCCTACAATGAGCAGTTCTTC; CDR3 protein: CASSSTGNSYNEQFF
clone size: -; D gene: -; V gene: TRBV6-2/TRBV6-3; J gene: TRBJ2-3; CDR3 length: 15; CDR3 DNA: TGTGCCAGCAGCTATGAAGGACCTTCCCGAGGTCCGCAGTATTTT; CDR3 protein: CASSYEGPSRGPQYF
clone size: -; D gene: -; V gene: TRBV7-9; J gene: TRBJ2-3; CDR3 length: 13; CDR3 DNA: TGTGCCAGCAGCTCTAAACTTTCAGATACGCAGTATTTT; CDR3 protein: CASSSKLSDTQYF
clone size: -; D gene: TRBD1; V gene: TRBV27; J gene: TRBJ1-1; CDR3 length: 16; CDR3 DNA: TGTGCCAGCAGTTTATTTTTGACAGGGGGGAACACTGAAGCTTTCTTT; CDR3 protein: CASSLFLTGGNTEAFF
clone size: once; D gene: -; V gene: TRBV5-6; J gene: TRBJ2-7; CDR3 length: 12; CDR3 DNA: TGTGCCAGCAGCTTACAGGTCTACGAGCAGTACTTC; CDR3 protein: CASSLQVYEQYF
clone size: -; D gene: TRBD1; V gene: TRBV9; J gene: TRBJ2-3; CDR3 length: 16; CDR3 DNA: TGTGCCAGCAGCCAGGGACAGGGGGAATTGGCGGATACGCAGTATTTT; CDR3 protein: CASSQGQGELADTQYF
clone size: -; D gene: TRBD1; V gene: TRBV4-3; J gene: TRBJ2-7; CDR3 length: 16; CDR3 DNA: TGCGCCAGCAGCCAAGCGTGGGGACAGAGCTCCTACGAGCAGTACTTC; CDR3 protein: CASSQAWGQSSYEQYF
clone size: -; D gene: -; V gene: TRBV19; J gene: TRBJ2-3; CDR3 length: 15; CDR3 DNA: TGTGCCAGTAGTAACTTAAGGGGGAGCACAGATACGCAGTATTTT; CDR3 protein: CASSNLRGSTDTQYF
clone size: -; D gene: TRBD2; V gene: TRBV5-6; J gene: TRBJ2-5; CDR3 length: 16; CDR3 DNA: TGTGCCAGCAGCCCCCGGGATTTAGCGGGGGGCCCGACCCAGTACTTC; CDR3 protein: CASSPRDLAGGPTQYF
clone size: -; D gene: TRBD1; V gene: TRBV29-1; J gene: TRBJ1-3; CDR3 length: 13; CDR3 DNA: TGCAGCGTTGGGTCAGGGGGGGGAAACACCATATATTTT; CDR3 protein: CSVGSGGGNTIYF
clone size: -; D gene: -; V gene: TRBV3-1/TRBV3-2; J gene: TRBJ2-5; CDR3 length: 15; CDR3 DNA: TGTGCCAGCAGCCGGGGAGTTAGCCTGCGGGAGACCCAGTACTTC; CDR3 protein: CASSRGVSLRETQYF
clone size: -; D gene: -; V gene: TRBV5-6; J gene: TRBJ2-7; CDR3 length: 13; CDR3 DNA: TGTGCCAGCAGCTTTACAGGTTACTACGAGCAGTACTTC; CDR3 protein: CASSFTGYYEQYF
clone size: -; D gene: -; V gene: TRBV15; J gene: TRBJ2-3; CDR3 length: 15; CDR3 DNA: TGTGCCACCAGCAGAGAGGGGGTTAGCACAGATACGCAGTATTTT; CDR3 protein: CATSREGVSTDTQYF
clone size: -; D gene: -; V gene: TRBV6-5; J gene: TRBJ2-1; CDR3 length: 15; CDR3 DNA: TGTGCCAGCACCCCCCGTCGGGATCCCTACAATGAGCAGTTCTTC; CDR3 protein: CASTPRRDPYNEQFF
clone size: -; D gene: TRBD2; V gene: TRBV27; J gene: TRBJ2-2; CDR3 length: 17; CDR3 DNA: TGTGCCAGCACCAGGCGACTAGCGGGGGGGGAGACCGGGGAGCTGTTTTTT; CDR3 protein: CASTRRLAGGETGELFF
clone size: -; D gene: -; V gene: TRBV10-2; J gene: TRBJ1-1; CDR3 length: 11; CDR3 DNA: TGCGCCACCCGGGACGACACTGAAGCTTTCTTT; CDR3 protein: CATRDDTEAFF
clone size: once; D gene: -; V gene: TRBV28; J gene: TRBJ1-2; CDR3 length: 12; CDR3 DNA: TGTGCCACCCGACAGGTTAACTATGGCTACACCTTC; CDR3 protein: CATRQVNYGYTF
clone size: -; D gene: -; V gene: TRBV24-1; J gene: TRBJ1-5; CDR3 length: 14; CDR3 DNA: TGTGCCACCAGTGATCCTGTCGGCTCGGGGCCCCAGCATTTT; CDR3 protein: CATSDPVGSGPQHF
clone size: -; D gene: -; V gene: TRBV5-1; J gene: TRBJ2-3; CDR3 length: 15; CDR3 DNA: TGCGCCAGCAGCTTAGGCTCCCTGAACACAGATACGCAGTATTTT; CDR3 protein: CASSLGSLNTDTQYF
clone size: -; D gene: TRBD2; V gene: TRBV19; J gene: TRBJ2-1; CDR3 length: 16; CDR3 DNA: TGTGCCAGTAGTATAGCCACTAGCGGGAGGGTTAATGAGCAGTTCTTC; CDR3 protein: CASSIATSGRVNEQFF